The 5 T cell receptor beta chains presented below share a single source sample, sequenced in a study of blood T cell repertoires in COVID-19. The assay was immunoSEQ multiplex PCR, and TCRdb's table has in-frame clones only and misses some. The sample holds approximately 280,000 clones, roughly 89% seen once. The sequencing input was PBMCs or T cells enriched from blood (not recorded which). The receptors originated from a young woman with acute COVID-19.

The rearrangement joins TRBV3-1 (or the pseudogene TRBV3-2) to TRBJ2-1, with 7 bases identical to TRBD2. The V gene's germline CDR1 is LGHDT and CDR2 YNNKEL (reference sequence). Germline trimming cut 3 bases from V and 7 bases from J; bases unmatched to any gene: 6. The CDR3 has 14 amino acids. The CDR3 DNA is TGTGCCAGCAGCCAGTCCAGCGGGAAGAATGAGCAGTTCTTC. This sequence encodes CASSQSSGKNEQFF.

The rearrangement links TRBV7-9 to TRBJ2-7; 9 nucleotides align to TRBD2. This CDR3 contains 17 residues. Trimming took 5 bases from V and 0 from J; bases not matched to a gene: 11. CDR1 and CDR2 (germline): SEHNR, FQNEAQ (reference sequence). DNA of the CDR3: TGTGCCAGCAGCACCCCTTATAGCGGGAGTACCTCCTACGAGCAGTACTTC. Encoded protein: CASSTPYSGSTSYEQYF.

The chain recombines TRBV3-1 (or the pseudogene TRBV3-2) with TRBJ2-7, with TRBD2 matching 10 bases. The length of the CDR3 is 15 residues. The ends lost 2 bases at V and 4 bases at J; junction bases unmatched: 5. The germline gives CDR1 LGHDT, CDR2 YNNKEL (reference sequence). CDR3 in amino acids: CASSQTAGGGYEQYF. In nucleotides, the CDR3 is TGTGCCAGCAGCCAAACAGCGGGAGGGGGATACGAGCAGTACTTC.

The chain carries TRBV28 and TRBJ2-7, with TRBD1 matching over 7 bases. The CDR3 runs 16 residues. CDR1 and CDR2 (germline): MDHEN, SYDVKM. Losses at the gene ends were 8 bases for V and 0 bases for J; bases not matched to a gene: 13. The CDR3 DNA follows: TGTGCCAGCTCAAACCGAGGGGGCTTCTACTCCTACGAGCAGTACTTC. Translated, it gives CASSNRGGFYSYEQYF.

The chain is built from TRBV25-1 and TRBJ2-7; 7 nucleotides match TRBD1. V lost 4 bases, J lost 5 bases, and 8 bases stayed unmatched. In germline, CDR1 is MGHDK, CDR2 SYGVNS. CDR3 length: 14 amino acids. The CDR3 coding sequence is TGTGCCAGCAGTGGTAAAAGGGGGCTAGACGAGCAGTACTTC. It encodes CASSGKRGLDEQYF.